Given below is one T cell receptor beta chain in context. CDR1 is MDHEN, CDR2 SYDVKM, per germline. The CDR3 contains 14 residues. Trimming removed 6 bases from V and 0 bases from J, with 8 bases in between. The data originate from a study of technical replicates of blood from a handful of donors. Method: immunoSEQ multiplex PCR; TCRdb's copy keeps in-frame clones and lacks some. This sample has 65,000 to 95,000 clones, with 95% to 98% found just once. This TCR was sampled from a human donor in good health. This rearrangement joins TRBV28 to TRBJ1-4; D may be TRBD1 (6 bases). Sequenced material: T cells isolated from PBMCs. The CDR3 sequence is CASRAGATNEKLFF. Written as DNA, the CDR3 is TGTGCCAGCAGAGCAGGGGCAACTAATGAAAAACTGTTTTTT. The variable domain in full, with the rest retrieved from reference TRBV28 and TRBJ1-4, is DVKVTQSSRYLVKRTGEKVFLECVQDMDHENMFWYRQDPGLGLRLIYFSYDVKMKEKGDIPEGYSVSREKKERFSLILESASTNQTSMYLCASRAGATNEKLFFGSGTQLSVL.